Sequencing of this T cell receptor beta chain was carried out in a study of T cell responses to AZD1222 COVID-19 vaccine. Clones were read by immunoSEQ multiplex PCR, and TCRdb kept only the in-frame ones, dropping some. Of about 100,000 clones in the sample, 85% to 90% were seen once. The length of the CDR3 is 19 residues. Trimming took 2 bases from V and 5 from J; bases not matched to a gene: 11. CDR1 and CDR2 from the germline V gene are SGHTA and FQGTGA. The V call is TRBV7-3, the J call TRBJ2-3, with 15 bases fitting TRBD2. Material: peripheral blood, obtained on day 0 of AZD1222 vaccination. The sequence derives from an adult in good health. CDR3 sequence reads: CASSLFPWTSGRGGDTQYF. The CDR3 bases are TGTGCCAGCAGCTTATTCCCCTGGACTAGCGGGAGGGGTGGAGATACGCAGTATTTT.